The subject of this entry is one T cell receptor (beta chain). Methods used by the authors: Estimation of nucleated cell counts was performed using reference gene primer amplification. Using immunoSEQ multiplex PCR, the repertoire was profiled, and TCRdb retains in-frame clones only, with some absent. V and J calls and clone size are given by that table; D and trimming were obtained from the DNA. In the table there are approximately 68,000 clones, 70% to 90% of which are singletons. These data belong to a study of blood T cell repertoires in COVID-19. The overall study: The cDNA or gDNA used as material had been derived from T cells, B-cell-depleted T cells, or PBMCs.

V was shortened by 8 bases and J by 8 bases, with 15 bases between the two germline ends. The V gene's germline CDR1 is WNHNN and CDR2 SYGVQD (reference sequence). The CDR3 is made up of 13 amino acids. The rearrangement uses TRBV10-1 and TRBJ1-4; D remains ambiguous. The sequencing sample was made of peripheral blood. The origin of this receptor is a man in his 70s with active or convalescent COVID-19. In nucleotides, the CDR3 is TGCGCCAGCGCCGACCTCCGGCGGGAAAAACTGTTTTTT. Translating gives CASADLRREKLFF.